These T cell receptor beta chains were read from a single sample in a study of regulatory T cells in long-lasting Graves disease. Using its own MiXCR run on the multiplex PCR reads, TCRdb lists one record per CDR3 protein. The profile shows about 620,000 distinct CDR3 sequences, about 15% of them singletons. These same data were also listed under a study on T cells in Graves' hyperthyroidism and ophthalmopathy.

Sequencing used peripheral blood mononuclear cells (PBMCs), obtained at new diagnosis, from a patient treated with antithyroid drugs. These receptors were obtained from a woman under 40 with Graves disease. The CDR3 runs from the conserved cysteine through the conserved F or W. A D gene is named only where the DNA matches it firmly. Clone size is stated in some rows and not others, as once, few, many or a class when expanded.

v_call	d_call	clone_size	j_call	cdr3_nt	cdr3_aa
TRBV14	TRBD2	-	TRBJ2-2	TGTGCCAGCAGCCAAGACCATCAGGGACTAGCGGGATTGTCCGGGGAGCTGTTTTTT	CASSQDHQGLAGLSGELFF
TRBV6-2/TRBV6-3	-	many	TRBJ2-7	TGTGCCAGCAGTTATGAGGAGGAGTACGAGCAGTACTTC	CASSYEEEYEQYF
TRBV6-1	-	few	TRBJ1-5	TGTGCCAGCGGAAAACCGGGAATTCCAAATCAGCCCCAGCATTTT	CASGKPGIPNQPQHF
TRBV9	-	few	TRBJ1-2	TGTGCCAGCAGCGTAGGGGGGACCTATGGCTACACCTTC	CASSVGGTYGYTF
TRBV20-1	-	few	TRBJ1-3	TGCAGTGCTGAGCTCGCTACAGGATACTCTGGAAACACCATATATTTT	CSAELATGYSGNTIYF
TRBV28	-	many	TRBJ2-7	TGTGCCAGCAGTTTACCGGAGCTGCTCTCCTACGAGCAGTACTTC	CASSLPELLSYEQYF
TRBV28	-	many	TRBJ2-7	TGTGCCAGCAGTTTTGGGCTGGAAAGGGAGCAGGGAGAGTACGAGCAGTACTTC	CASSFGLEREQGEYEQYF
TRBV7-8	-	many	TRBJ1-2	TGTGCCAGCAGCTTAGCCCCTGGGGGGAGAGGCTATGGCTACACCTTC	CASSLAPGGRGYGYTF
TRBV6-1	-	-	TRBJ2-5	TGTGCCAGCAGTGAATTGTCCAGAGAAGAGACCCAGTACTTC	CASSELSREETQYF
TRBV20-1	TRBD1	few	TRBJ1-4	TGCAGTGCACAAAAACCGGGACAGGGTAATGAAAAACTGTTTTTT	CSAQKPGQGNEKLFF
TRBV30	TRBD2	-	TRBJ2-7	TGTGCCTGGATGGGGCTAGCGGGGTACGAGCAGTACTTC	CAWMGLAGYEQYF
TRBV6-1	-	few	TRBJ1-3	TGTGCCAGCAGTAGTTACGGGGACACCATATATTTT	CASSSYGDTIYF
TRBV20-1	-	few	TRBJ1-4	TGCAGTGGGGGACTGGGGGCGGGAGATGAAAAACTGTTTTTT	CSGGLGAGDEKLFF
TRBV5-6	-	many	TRBJ2-7	TGTGCCAGCAGTTACACTGACTACGAGCAGTACTTC	CASSYTDYEQYF
TRBV3-1	TRBD2	many	TRBJ2-7	TGTGCCAGCAGCCAGGGTAGCGGGAGTAACGAGCAGTACTTC	CASSQGSGSNEQYF
TRBV5-1	TRBD1	-	TRBJ2-7	TGCGCCAGCAGCCCGGACAGGGGGAGACTGTACGAGCAGTACTTC	CASSPDRGRLYEQYF